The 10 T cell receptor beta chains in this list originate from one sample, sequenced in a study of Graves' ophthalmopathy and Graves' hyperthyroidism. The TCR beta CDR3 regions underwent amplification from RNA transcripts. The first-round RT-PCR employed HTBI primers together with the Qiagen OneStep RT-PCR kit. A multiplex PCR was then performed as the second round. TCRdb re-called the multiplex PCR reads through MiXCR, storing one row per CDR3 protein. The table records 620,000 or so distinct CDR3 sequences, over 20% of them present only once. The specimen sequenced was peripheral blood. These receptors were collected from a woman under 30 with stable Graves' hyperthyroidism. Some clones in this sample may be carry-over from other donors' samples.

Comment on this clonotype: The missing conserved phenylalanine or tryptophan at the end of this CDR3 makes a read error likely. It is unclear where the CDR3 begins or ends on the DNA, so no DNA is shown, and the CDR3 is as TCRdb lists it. The CDR3 loop is CASSETRVGNTEACL. The chain uses TRBV6-1 and TRBJ1-1; TRBD1 was called by the table and not checked on the DNA. Germline V gene data show CDR1 as MNHNS and CDR2 as SASEGT. The CDR3 is 15 residues long, ends included.

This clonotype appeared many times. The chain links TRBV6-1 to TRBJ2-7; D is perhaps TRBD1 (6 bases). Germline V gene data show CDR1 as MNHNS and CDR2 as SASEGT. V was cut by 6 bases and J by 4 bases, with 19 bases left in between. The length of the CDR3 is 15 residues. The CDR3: CASRERDTEQYEQYF. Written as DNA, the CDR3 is TGTGCCAGCAGGGAACGGGACACCGAACAGTACGAGCAGTACTTC.

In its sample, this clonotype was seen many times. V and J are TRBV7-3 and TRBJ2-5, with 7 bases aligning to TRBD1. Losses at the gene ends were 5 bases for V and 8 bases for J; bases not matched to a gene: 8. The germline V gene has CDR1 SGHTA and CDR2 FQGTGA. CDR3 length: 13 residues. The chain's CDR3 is CASSIQDRQTQYF. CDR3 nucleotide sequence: TGTGCCAGCAGCATCCAGGACAGGCAAACCCAGTACTTC.

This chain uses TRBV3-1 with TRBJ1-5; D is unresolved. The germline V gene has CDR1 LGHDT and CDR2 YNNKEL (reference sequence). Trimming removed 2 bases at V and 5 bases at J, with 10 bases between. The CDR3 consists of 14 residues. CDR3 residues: CASSQWEGDQPQHF. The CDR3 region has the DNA TGTGCCAGCAGCCAATGGGAGGGAGATCAGCCCCAGCATTTT.

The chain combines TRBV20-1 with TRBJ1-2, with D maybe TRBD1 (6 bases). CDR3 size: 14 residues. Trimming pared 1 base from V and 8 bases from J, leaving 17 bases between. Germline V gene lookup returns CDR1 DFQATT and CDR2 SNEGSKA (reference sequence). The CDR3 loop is CSARGRGLCGGYTF. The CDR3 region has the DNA TGCAGTGCTAGAGGCAGGGGATTGTGTGGGGGCTACACCTTC.

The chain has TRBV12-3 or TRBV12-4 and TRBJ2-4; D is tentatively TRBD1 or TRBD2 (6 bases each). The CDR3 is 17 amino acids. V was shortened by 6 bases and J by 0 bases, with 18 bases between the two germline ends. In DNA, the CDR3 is TGTGCCAGCAGCTTGGGGCGAGGGGGACTAGCCAAAAACATTCAGTACTTC. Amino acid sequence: CASSLGRGGLAKNIQYF.

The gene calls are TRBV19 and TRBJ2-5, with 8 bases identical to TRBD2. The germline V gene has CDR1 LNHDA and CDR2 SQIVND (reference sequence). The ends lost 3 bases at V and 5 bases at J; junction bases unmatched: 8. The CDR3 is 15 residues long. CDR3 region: CASSIPAGGSETQYF. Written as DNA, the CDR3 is TGTGCCAGTAGTATTCCGGCGGGGGGATCTGAGACCCAGTACTTC.

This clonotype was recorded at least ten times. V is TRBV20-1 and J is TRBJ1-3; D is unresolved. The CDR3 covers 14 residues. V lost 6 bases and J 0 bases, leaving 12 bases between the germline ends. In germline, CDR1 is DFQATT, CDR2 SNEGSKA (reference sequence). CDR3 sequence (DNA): TGCAGTGCCCCCGGTCGCAGCTCTGGAAACACCATATATTTT. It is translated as CSAPGRSSGNTIYF.

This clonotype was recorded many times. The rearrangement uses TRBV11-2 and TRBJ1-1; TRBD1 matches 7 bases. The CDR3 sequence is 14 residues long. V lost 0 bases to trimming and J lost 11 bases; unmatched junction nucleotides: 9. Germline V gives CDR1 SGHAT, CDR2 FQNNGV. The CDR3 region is CASSLEPGGVVAFF. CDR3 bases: TGTGCCAGCAGCTTAGAACCAGGGGGAGTCGTGGCTTTCTTT.

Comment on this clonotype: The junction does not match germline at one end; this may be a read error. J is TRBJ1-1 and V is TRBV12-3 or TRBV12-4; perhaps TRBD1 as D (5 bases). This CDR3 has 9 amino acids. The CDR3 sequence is CASTRRGVF. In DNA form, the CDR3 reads TGTGCCAGCACCCGGCGGGGGGTCTTT.